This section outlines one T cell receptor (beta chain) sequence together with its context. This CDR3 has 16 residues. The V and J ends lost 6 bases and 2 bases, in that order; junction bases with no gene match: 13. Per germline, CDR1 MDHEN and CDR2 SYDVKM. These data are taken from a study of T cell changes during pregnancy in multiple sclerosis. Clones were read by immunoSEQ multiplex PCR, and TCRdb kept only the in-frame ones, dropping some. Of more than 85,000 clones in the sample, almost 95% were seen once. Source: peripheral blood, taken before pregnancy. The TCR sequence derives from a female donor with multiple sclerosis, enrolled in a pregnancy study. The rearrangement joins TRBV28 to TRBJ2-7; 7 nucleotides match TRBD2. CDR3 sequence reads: CASRFGGGAGPYEQYF. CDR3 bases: TGTGCCAGCAGGTTTGGAGGAGGAGCGGGGCCCTACGAGCAGTACTTC.